These T cell receptor beta chains were read from a single sample in a study of persistence of HIV-infected CD4 T cells. These TCRs' antigens remain unknown. TCRdb's copy holds only in-frame clones and misses some; the assay was immunoSEQ multiplex PCR. The sample holds 40,000 to 50,000 clones; about four fifths are singletons and the top ten take 2.5% to 3.5%. The specimen was CD4+ T cells sorted from PBMCs after roughly 18-hour stimulation, collected from a patient who received antiretroviral therapy. The receptors originated from an adult man with HIV who was CMV-seropositive. The CDR3 runs from the conserved cysteine through the conserved F or W. D genes are given only for firm matches. Clone size is given for some rows only: seen once, a few or many times, or a class if the clone is expanded.

.	TRBV5-6	.	TRBJ1-1	CASSLGPESFF	TGTGCCAGCAGCTTGGGGCCGGAGAGCTTCTTT
.	TRBV14	.	TRBJ1-6	CASSQFHWSGDSPLHF	TGTGCCAGCAGCCAGTTCCATTGGTCTGGGGATTCACCCCTCCACTTT
.	TRBV2	TRBD2	TRBJ2-7	CASSAKRGDSYEQYF	TGTGCCAGCAGTGCCAAGCGGGGGGACTCCTACGAGCAGTACTTC
.	TRBV6-1	.	TRBJ1-5	CASSEFVARGSNQPQHF	TGTGCCAGCAGTGAATTTGTAGCCCGCGGAAGCAATCAGCCCCAGCATTTT
.	TRBV6-5	.	TRBJ1-5	CASSLRRGQPQHF	TGTGCCAGCAGCCTAAGGCGGGGTCAGCCCCAGCATTTT
few	TRBV5-4	TRBD1	TRBJ2-5	CASSLRDRQAQETQYF	TGTGCCAGCAGCTTGAGGGACAGACAGGCCCAAGAGACCCAGTACTTC
once	TRBV7-3	TRBD2	TRBJ2-1	CASSPSGSNWNEQFF	TGTGCCAGCAGCCCTAGCGGGTCAAACTGGAATGAGCAGTTCTTC
.	TRBV25-1	.	TRBJ1-2	CASANRDRVGYTF	TGTGCCAGCGCCAACAGGGACCGGGTGGGCTACACCTTC
few	TRBV7-9	TRBD2	TRBJ2-5	CASSSNPGRKETQYF	TGTGCCAGCAGCTCAAACCCCGGGAGGAAAGAGACCCAGTACTTC
.	TRBV29-1	.	TRBJ2-1	CSVSGTWYDEQFF	TGCAGCGTGTCCGGGACCTGGTACGATGAGCAGTTCTTC
.	TRBV27	.	TRBJ1-4	CASSSIPRTKGEKLFF	TGTGCCAGCAGTTCAATCCCCCGGACTAAGGGTGAAAAACTGTTTTTT
.	TRBV7-9	.	TRBJ2-7	CASTSLDEQYF	TGTGCCAGCACCTCTTTGGACGAGCAGTACTTC
.	TRBV15	.	TRBJ2-1	CATSRGQGPYNEQFF	TGTGCCACCAGCAGAGGGCAGGGACCCTACAATGAGCAGTTCTTC
few	TRBV14	TRBD1	TRBJ1-4	CASSQPGGFGEKLFF	TGTGCCAGCAGCCAGCCAGGGGGCTTTGGTGAAAAACTGTTTTTT
.	TRBV12-3/TRBV12-4	.	TRBJ2-3	CASSTGGNTQYF	TGTGCCAGCAGCACCGGGGGTAATACGCAGTATTTT
.	TRBV10-1	.	TRBJ1-1	CASSLGNTEAFF	TGCGCCAGCAGTCTCGGAAACACTGAAGCTTTCTTT
.	TRBV5-6	TRBD1	TRBJ2-7	CASSDSGTGGYEQYF	TGTGCCAGCAGCGACTCGGGGACAGGGGGCTACGAGCAGTACTTC